These T cell receptor beta chains were read from a single sample in a study of T cells after posttransplantation cyclophosphamide. TCRdb's copy holds only in-frame clones and misses some; the assay was immunoSEQ multiplex PCR. The data hold roughly 13,000 clones, with around four fifths observed a single time. Sequenced material: memory CD4+ T cells sorted from PBMCs. Receptor source: a man in his fifties or sixties. Both conserved end residues are part of each CDR3. The order of the fields is V gene, J gene, D gene, clone size, CDR3 protein, CDR3 DNA. D genes are given only for firm matches. Size values are once, few and many counts, or a class for expanded clones, and some rows have none.

>TRBV5-1|TRBJ2-1|.|.
CASSLGHVNEQFF
TGCGCCAGCAGCTTGGGGCATGTCAATGAGCAGTTCTTC
>TRBV11-3|TRBJ2-1|.|.
CASSFNTANEQFF
TGTGCCAGCAGCTTTAACACCGCCAATGAGCAGTTCTTC
>TRBV11-3|TRBJ1-2|.|.
CASSSLGGTPWSGYTF
TGTGCCAGCAGCTCGCTTGGAGGGACGCCTTGGAGTGGCTACACCTTC
>TRBV6-5|TRBJ2-1|.|.
CASSFNLREQFF
TGTGCCAGCAGTTTCAACCTTCGGGAGCAGTTCTTC
>TRBV9|TRBJ2-1|TRBD2|.
CASSSSREGAGGLYNEQFF
TGTGCCAGCAGCTCAAGCAGGGAAGGGGCGGGAGGACTATACAATGAGCAGTTCTTC
>TRBV19|TRBJ1-2|TRBD1|once
CASSPRQGYGYTF
TGTGCCAGTAGTCCGAGACAGGGTTATGGCTACACCTTC
>TRBV30|TRBJ2-3|.|.
CAWTAGASTDTQYF
TGTGCCTGGACGGCGGGGGCTAGCACAGATACGCAGTATTTT
>TRBV4-2|TRBJ2-1|TRBD1|.
CASSYTDRGGDNEQFF
TGTGCCAGCAGCTATACGGACAGGGGGGGGGACAATGAGCAGTTCTTC
>TRBV15|TRBJ1-6|.|once
CATSRTGHNSPLHF
TGTGCCACCAGCCGAACGGGTCACAATTCACCCCTCCACTTT
>TRBV11-2|TRBJ2-3|.|.
CASSPYPRGSTDTQYF
TGTGCCAGCAGCCCCTACCCTCGGGGAAGCACAGATACGCAGTATTTT
>TRBV7-2|TRBJ2-7|TRBD1|.
CASSLGTPGQGYEQYF
TGTGCCAGCAGCTTAGGAACACCGGGACAGGGGTACGAGCAGTACTTC
>TRBV30|TRBJ1-2|.|.
CAWSIWAGYTF
TGTGCCTGGAGTATATGGGCGGGCTACACCTTC
>TRBV30|TRBJ2-7|.|.
CAWSTSYEQYF
TGTGCCTGGAGTACTTCCTACGAGCAGTACTTC
>TRBV28|TRBJ1-1|.|.
CASSIWGGLSTEAFF
TGTGCCAGCAGTATCTGGGGGGGGTTGAGCACTGAAGCTTTCTTT
>TRBV29-1|TRBJ1-5|TRBD1|.
CSAGDRDQPQHF
TGCAGCGCGGGGGACAGAGATCAGCCCCAGCATTTT
>TRBV6-5|TRBJ1-6|.|.
CASTSDTFGISPLHF
TGTGCCAGCACCTCTGACACCTTCGGAATTTCACCCCTCCACTTT
>TRBV4-1|TRBJ1-2|TRBD1|few
CASSQAGGYGYTF
TGCGCCAGCAGCCAAGCAGGGGGCTATGGCTACACCTTC